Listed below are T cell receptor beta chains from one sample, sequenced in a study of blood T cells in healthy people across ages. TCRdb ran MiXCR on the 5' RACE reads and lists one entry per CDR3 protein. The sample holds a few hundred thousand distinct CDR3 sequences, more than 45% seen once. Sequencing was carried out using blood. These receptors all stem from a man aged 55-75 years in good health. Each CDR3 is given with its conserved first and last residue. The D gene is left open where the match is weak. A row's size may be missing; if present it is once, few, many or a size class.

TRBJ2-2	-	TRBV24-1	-	TGTGCCACCAGTGTTACGAACACCGGGGAGCTGTTTTTT	CATSVTNTGELFF
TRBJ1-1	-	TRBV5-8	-	TGTGCCAGCAGTCGGCAGTGGGGGGCTAACACTGAAGCTTTCTTT	CASSRQWGANTEAFF
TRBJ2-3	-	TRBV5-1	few	TGCGCCAGCAGCTTAGGAGGGGTAAGAGATACGCAGTATTTT	CASSLGGVRDTQYF
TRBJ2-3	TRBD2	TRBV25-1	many	TGTGCCAGCAGTGCCTCGAAAGGGCAGCAGGGAGGGTCCAGCACAGATACGCAGTATTTT	CASSASKGQQGGSSTDTQYF
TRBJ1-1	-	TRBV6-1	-	TGTGCCAGCAGTGATCCGGGGGATCCCGTTGTAGGCGCTGAAGCTTTCTTT	CASSDPGDPVVGAEAFF
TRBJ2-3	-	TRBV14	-	TGTGCCAGCAGCCTCGGGACTTCGAGACCCCTCACAGATACGCAGTATTTT	CASSLGTSRPLTDTQYF
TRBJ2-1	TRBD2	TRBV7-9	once	TGTGCCAGCAGGACTAGCGGTATCTACAATGAGCAGTTCTTC	CASRTSGIYNEQFF
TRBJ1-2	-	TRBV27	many	TGTGCCAGCAGTTTAGGAGCCCGGGCCAGGGCCGGGAGGTATGGCTACACCTTC	CASSLGARARAGRYGYTF
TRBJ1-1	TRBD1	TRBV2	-	TGTGCCAGCAGAGAGGACAGGGGGATCGCTGAAGCTTTCTTT	CASREDRGIAEAFF
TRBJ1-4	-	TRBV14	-	TGTGCCAGCAGCCAAGGACAGCATAATGAAAAACTGTTTTTT	CASSQGQHNEKLFF
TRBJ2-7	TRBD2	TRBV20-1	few	TGCAGTGCTAGGGCTAGCGGGGAGTACGAGCAGTACTTC	CSARASGEYEQYF
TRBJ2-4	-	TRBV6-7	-	TGTGCCAGCAGTTACTCAGAGTTCGGTGGCAAAAACATTCAGTACTTC	CASSYSEFGGKNIQYF
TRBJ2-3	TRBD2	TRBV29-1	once	TGCAGCGTGCCCCCCGCGAGCGGGAGGGACGCGCAGTATTTT	CSVPPASGRDAQYF
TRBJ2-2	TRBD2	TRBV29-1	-	TGCAGCGTTGAATCTGGGAGGGACACCGGGGAGCTGTTTTTT	CSVESGRDTGELFF
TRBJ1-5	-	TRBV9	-	TGTGCCAGCAGCGTAGATTACAGGAATTATCAGCCCCAGCATTTT	CASSVDYRNYQPQHF
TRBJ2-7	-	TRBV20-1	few	TGCAGTGCCGCACCGGGGCAGGCTTCTCCAGGGCAGTACTTC	CSAAPGQASPGQYF
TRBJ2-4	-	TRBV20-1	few	TGCAGCCTTCTACGTAGCGGAAAAAAAAACATTCAGTACTTC	CSLLRSGKKNIQYF
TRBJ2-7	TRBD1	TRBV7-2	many	TGTGCCAGCAGCTTAGCGGGGGGACAGGGGTACGAGCAGTACTTC	CASSLAGGQGYEQYF
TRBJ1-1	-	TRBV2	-	TGTGCCAGCAAGGGGGGCCCCACTGAAGCTTTCTTT	CASKGGPTEAFF
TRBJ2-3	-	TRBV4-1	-	TGCGCCAGCAGCTACATCCCCAACGGGGACACGTATTTT	CASSYIPNGDTYF
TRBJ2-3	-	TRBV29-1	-	TGCAGCTCCGGCCGGGGATTTAAAGATACGCAGTATTTT	CSSGRGFKDTQYF
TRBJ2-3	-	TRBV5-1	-	TGCGCCAGCAGCTTTGACTGGGGAGATACGCAGTATTTT	CASSFDWGDTQYF
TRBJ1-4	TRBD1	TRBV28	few	TGTGCCAGCAGTAGACCCGGGACAGCAAATGAAAAACTGTTTTTT	CASSRPGTANEKLFF
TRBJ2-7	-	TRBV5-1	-	TGCGCCAGCAGCTCACAAATGTACGAGCAGTACTTC	CASSSQMYEQYF
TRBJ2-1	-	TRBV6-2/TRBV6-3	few	TGTGCCAGCAGTGACATCTACCCAGAGCAGTTCTTC	CASSDIYPEQFF
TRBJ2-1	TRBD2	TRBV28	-	TGTGCCAGCACCGGGTTTGGGACTAGCGGGGTCTCACTAGGGAATGAGCAGTTCTTC	CASTGFGTSGVSLGNEQFF
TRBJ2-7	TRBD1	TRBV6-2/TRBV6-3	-	TGTGCCAGCAGTTACGGGACAGCAACCTACGAGCAGTACTTC	CASSYGTATYEQYF
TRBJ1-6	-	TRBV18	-	TGTGCCAGCTCCGAAGGGTCGGATTCACCCCTCCACTTT	CASSEGSDSPLHF
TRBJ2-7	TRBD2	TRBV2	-	TGTGCCAGTCGACGGCGGGGGACCTCCTACAATGAGCAGTACTTC	CASRRRGTSYNEQYF
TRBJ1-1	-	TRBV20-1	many	TGCAGTGCTAGTTTGGGGCAACCTGTAGATGAAGCTTTCTTT	CSASLGQPVDEAFF
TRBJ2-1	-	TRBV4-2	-	TGTGCCAGCAGCCCCAGGGACGGGGATTCCTACAATGAGCAGTTCTTC	CASSPRDGDSYNEQFF
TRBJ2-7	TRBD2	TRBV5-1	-	TGCGCCAGCAGCTTTGCGGGAGGGGGCGAGCAGTACTTC	CASSFAGGGEQYF
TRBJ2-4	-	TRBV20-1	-	TGCAGTGCTAGAGTGGCAGACCTAGCCAAAAACATTCAGTACTTC	CSARVADLAKNIQYF
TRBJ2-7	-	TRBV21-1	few	TGTACCAGCAGCGATCCTAGAACCGGGACCCCAGCGGTCTACGAGCAGTACTTC	CTSSDPRTGTPAVYEQYF
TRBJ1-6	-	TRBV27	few	TGTGCCAGCAGTTTTTGGCAGGATAATTCACCCCTCCACTTT	CASSFWQDNSPLHF
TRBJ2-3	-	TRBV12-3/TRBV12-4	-	TGTGCCAGCAGTACGGTTCTAGAAGATGCGGAGTATTTT	CASSTVLEDAEYF
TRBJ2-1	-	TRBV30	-	TGTGCCTGGACCACATCCTACAATGAGCAGTTCTTC	CAWTTSYNEQFF
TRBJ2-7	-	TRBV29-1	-	TGCAGCGTTGAAGATTGGGGGAGGGGACAGACTAGCATCGAGCAGTACTTC	CSVEDWGRGQTSIEQYF
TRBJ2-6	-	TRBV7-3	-	TGTGCCAGCAGCTCCGGACAGAATAGAGCTGGGGCCAACGTCCTGACTTTC	CASSSGQNRAGANVLTF
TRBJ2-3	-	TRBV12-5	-	TGTGCTAGTGGTTTGGGTGGGGGGGATACGCAGTATTTT	CASGLGGGDTQYF
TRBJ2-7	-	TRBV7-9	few	TGTGCCAGCAGCCCGGACCGGTGGGAGCAGTACTTC	CASSPDRWEQYF
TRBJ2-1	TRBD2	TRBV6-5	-	TGTGCCAGCGGCCCCTGGGGGGAGGGCCGGGAAGGTGAGCAGTTCTTC	CASGPWGEGREGEQFF
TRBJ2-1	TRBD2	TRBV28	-	TGTGCCAGCAGTTTCCCCAAGCGGGAGTGGTCCTACAATGAGCAGTTCTTC	CASSFPKREWSYNEQFF
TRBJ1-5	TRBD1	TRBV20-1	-	TGCAGTCGGACAGGGGGACGGGAAAGCAATCAGCCCCAGCATTTT	CSRTGGRESNQPQHF
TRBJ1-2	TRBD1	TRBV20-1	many	TGCAGTGCGTTAGACAGGGCAGGTGGCTACACCTTC	CSALDRAGGYTF
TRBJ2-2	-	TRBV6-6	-	TGTGCCAGCAGTTACTCATACAGGGAAGTAGCCGGGGAGCTGTTTTTT	CASSYSYREVAGELFF
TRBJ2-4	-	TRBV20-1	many	TGCAGTGCTAACGGGCAGGACCGTTACCCAAAAGCGGACATTCAGTACTTC	CSANGQDRYPKADIQYF
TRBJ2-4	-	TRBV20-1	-	TGCAGTGCTAGAGATCTAGGCCTGGGGAACATTCAGTACTTC	CSARDLGLGNIQYF
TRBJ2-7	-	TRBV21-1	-	TGTGCCAGCAGCTTACCCCGGGAGTTCTACGAGCAGTACTTC	CASSLPREFYEQYF
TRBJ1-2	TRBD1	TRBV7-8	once	TGTGCCAGCAGCTTAGGCGGGACAGGGGGTAACTATGGCTACACCTTC	CASSLGGTGGNYGYTF
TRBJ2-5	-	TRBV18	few	TGTGCCAGCTCACCGTGGGGAGAGACCCAGTACTTC	CASSPWGETQYF
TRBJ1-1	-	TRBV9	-	TGTGCCAGCAGCGCCCTAGGGAGTTATTCTGAAGCTTTCTTT	CASSALGSYSEAFF